The T cell receptor (beta chain) under discussion was sequenced for a study of shared clonotypes between healthy human individuals (dated by TCRdb to 2020 to 2021). The study in broad terms: A couple of women and three men aged 18 to 49 years were included in the cohort. For each donor, CD4 naive and CD4 memory were each given three plates, CD8 naive was given two plates, and CD8 memory was given one plate. Blood TCR repertoires of about five healthy adults were deeply sequenced to estimate repertoire size and the extent of clonotype sharing between individuals. To increase sequencing depth and limit assay-specific biases, different laboratories used diverse techniques to prepare libraries and sequence TCR repertoires. Each donor's leukapheresis produced roughly between roughly 0.85 and 10 billion PBMCs. The study at large found these results: Compared with non-shared clonotypes, the clonotypes found in all four sorted-subset donors had higher generation probabilities. Only blood was sampled, and tissue TCR repertoires likely differ from those in blood. Pairwise subsampling led to the expectation that sequencing depth would affect the degree of clonotype sharing among donors. Because the study included only a small number of donors, the genetic and exposure-history diversity represented was limited. Naive subsets generally had larger estimated clonotype richness than memory subsets. Rarefaction of sorted-subset datasets indicated incomplete sequencing despite the large sequencing depth. When several donors were compared, the shared fraction of clonotypes was about 5% for naive CD4, about 4% for naive CD8, 2.3% for memory CD4, and around 0.4% for memory CD8.

For CDR1 and CDR2, the germline V gene (reference sequence) lists LNHDA and SQIVND. The CDR3 holds 14 amino acids from the cysteine to the phenylalanine. This entry keeps only the CDR3 DNA: 42 bases, framed from base 1. Ends trimmed: V by 5 bases, J by 2 bases; bases unmatched to a gene: 4. The donors were healthy, HIV-negative adults who had no recently reported acute infections or vaccinations. All donors were Caucasian adults living in Nashville, Tennessee, USA. CD8 memory samples consisted of magnetically selected CD45RO+ cells combined with CCR7-negative CD45RA+ effector memory (TemRA) cells. Blood was obtained by leukapheresis, after which PBMCs were separated by Ficoll-Histopaque density gradient centrifugation and cryopreserved in liquid nitrogen vapor phase. Analytical flow cytometry was used to check the purity and quantity of every magnetically sorted T cell population. Each sorted fraction had its genomic DNA isolated and then quantified by UV absorbance on a Nanodrop 2000c.

Remarks on this clone: Its binding antigen is unknown. No much larger clonotype is one base removed from it; base qualities were not supplied.

Using the deep immunoSEQ assay, TCR CDR3 regions were amplified from genomic DNA by multiplex PCR. Extracted genomic DNA from each cell subset was distributed evenly across all wells of several immunoSEQ 96-well plates, and each plate was treated as a replicate. For sorted subsets, each replicate PCR was loaded with approximately 0.2 ug genomic DNA, equivalent to 30,000 or so T cell genomes. The purified libraries were quantified using a Qubit 3.0 fluorometer, sized with a Bioanalyzer 2100, and then quantified again using the KAPA Library Quantification kit. A separate single-read 150-cycle Illumina NextSeq 550 flow cell was used to sequence each immunoSEQ 96-well plate. Processing in the source paper ran as follows. Because only junctional sequences without quality scores were contained in the immunoSEQ output, filtering matching that applied to full-length reads could not be performed. Sequences were annotated with PyIR, a Python wrapper for IgBLAST v1.9, and V/J genes and CDR3 were assigned using IMGT germline references. Reads with weak V/J assignments (E-value above 1e-6), missing CDR3, stop codons, out-of-frame junctions, or ambiguous translated residues were removed. V3J clonotypes were defined by identical inferred V gene, J gene, and CDR3 amino acid sequence. To compute the percentage overlap between repertoires, the number of shared unique clonotypes was divided by the size of the smaller repertoire. Repertoire richness was assessed with RTK rarefaction, the Chao1 estimator, and Recon v2.1 estimates of unobserved clonotypes. OLGA was used to compute generation probabilities for all TCRbeta clonotypes that the gDNA method yielded from a handful of donors. This immuneACCESS table, as held by TCRdb, lists in-frame sequences with V and J called but not all clones. Of the missing ones, under half trace to an unresolved V gene in checked studies; the others have no known cause. V and J calls and clone size are given by that table; D and trimming were obtained from the DNA. This sample has around 100,000 clones in its table, and less than 75% of those were observed once. More than 20% of the sample rests with the top ten.

The rearranged chain carries TRBV19 and TRBJ1-2; 8 bases in the junction line up with TRBD1. This TCR was sampled from a woman aged 25 to 39 in good health. The specimen was memory CD8+ T cells sorted from blood. In light of the paper, this sample's cell subset or site label describes: CD45RO+ cells pooled with CCR7-negative TemRA cells. The CDR3 corresponds to CASSFRTGNYGYTF. The DNA sequence is given as TGTGCCAGTAGTTTCCGGACAGGGAACTATGGCTACACCTTC.